The following is a T cell receptor beta chain sequence with its context. Its antigen remains unidentified. The data belong to a study of OX40 agonist ivuxolimab in advanced cancers. Looking at the study overall: Antecedent anti-PD-1, anti-PD-L1 or anti-CTLA-4 therapy was permissible, with over 35% having received some.

General observations from the study: Compared with CD4+, CD8+ T cells on average had more expanded clones.

TCRdb keeps only in-frame clones here, not all; method: immunoSEQ multiplex PCR. The table records fewer than 40,000 clones, around 80% of them present only once. The CDR3 contains 13 residues. Germline V gives CDR1 MNHEY, CDR2 SMNVEV (reference sequence). Trimming removed 2 bases from V and 5 bases from J, with 9 bases in between. The sample consisted of CD4+ or CD8+ T cells sorted from blood, taken in a trial of the OX40 agonist ivuxolimab. V gene TRBV27 combines with J gene TRBJ1-1; D is unclear. The receptor was isolated from an adult with an advanced solid tumor such as melanoma, head and neck, liver or kidney cancer. CDR3 sequence: CASSLQYRTEAFF. The DNA of the CDR3 is TGTGCCAGCAGTTTACAATACCGAACTGAAGCTTTCTTT.